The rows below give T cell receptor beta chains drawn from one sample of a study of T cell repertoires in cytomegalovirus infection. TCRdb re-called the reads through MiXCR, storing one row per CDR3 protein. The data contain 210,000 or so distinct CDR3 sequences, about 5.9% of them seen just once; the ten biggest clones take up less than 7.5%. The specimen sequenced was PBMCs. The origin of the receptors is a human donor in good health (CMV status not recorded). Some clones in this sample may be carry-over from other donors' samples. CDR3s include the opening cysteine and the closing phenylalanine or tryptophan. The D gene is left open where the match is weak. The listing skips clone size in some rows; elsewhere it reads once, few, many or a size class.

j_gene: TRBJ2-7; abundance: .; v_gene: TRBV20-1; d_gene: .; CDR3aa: CSARVWQGDEQYF; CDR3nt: TGCAGTGCTAGAGTTTGGCAGGGCGACGAGCAGTACTTC
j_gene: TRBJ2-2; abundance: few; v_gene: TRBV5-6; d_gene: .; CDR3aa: CASSLTTGELFF; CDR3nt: TGTGCCAGCAGCTTGACGACCGGGGAGCTGTTTTTT
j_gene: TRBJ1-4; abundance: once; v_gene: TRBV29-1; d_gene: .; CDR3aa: CSVDLGYGEKLFF; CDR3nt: TGCAGCGTTGATCTGGGTTATGGGGAAAAACTGTTTTTT
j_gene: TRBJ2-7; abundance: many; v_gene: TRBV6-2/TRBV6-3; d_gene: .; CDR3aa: CASTTGTYEQYF; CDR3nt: TGTGCCAGCACCACGGGGACCTACGAGCAGTACTTC
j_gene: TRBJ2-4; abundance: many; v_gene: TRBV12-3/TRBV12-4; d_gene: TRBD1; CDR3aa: CASSLGDSSYF; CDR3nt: TGTGCCAGCAGTTTGGGGGACAGCTCGTACTTC
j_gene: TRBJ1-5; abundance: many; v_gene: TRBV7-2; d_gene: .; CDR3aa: CASSLGQFNQPQHF; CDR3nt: TGTGCCAGCAGCTTAGGGCAGTTCAATCAGCCCCAGCATTTT
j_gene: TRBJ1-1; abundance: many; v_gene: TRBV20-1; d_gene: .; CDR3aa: CSAPKTGNTEAFF; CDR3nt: TGCAGTGCACCCAAGACAGGGAACACTGAAGCTTTCTTT
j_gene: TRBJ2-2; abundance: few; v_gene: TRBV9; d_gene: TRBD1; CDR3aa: CASQGARGELFF; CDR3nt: TGTGCCAGCCAGGGGGCCCGAGGGGAGCTGTTTTTT
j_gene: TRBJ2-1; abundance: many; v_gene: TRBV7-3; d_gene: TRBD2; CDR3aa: CASSLISGGSYNEQFF; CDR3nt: TGTGCCAGCAGCTTAATCTCGGGGGGCTCCTACAATGAGCAGTTCTTC
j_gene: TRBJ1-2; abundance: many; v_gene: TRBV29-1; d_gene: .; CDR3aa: CSVAKSTGLTYGYTF; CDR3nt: TGCAGCGTCGCCAAATCGACCGGACTCACCTATGGCTACACCTTC
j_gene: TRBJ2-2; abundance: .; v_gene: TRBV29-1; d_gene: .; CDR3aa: CSVVTGTGELFF; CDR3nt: TGCAGCGTTGTAACGGGGACCGGGGAGCTGTTTTTT
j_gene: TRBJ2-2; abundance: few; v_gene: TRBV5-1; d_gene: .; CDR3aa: CASSAKDVPNTGELFF; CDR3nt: TGCGCCAGCAGCGCCAAGGACGTACCGAACACCGGGGAGCTGTTTTTT
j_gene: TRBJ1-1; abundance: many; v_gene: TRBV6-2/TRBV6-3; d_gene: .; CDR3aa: CASRNAGGTEAFF; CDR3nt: TGTGCCAGCAGAAACGCTGGGGGCACTGAAGCTTTCTTT
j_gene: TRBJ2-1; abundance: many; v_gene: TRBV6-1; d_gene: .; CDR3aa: CASRGGYEQFF; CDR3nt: TGTGCCAGCAGGGGAGGTTATGAGCAGTTCTTC
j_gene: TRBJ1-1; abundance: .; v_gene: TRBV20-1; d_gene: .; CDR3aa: CSARDGNRLNTEAFF; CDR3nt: TGCAGTGCTAGAGATGGGAACAGGTTGAACACTGAAGCTTTCTTT
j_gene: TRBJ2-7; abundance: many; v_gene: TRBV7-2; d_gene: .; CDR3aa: CASSLNLYEQYF; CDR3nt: TGTGCCAGCAGCTTAAATCTCTACGAGCAGTACTTC
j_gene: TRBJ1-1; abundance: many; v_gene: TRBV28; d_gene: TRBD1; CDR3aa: CASTDSGTGNTEAFF; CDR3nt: TGTGCCAGCACCGACTCCGGGACAGGGAACACTGAAGCTTTCTTT
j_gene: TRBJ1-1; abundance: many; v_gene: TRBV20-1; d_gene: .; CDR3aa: CSAGRATEAFF; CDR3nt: TGCAGTGCCGGCCGGGCCACTGAAGCTTTCTTT
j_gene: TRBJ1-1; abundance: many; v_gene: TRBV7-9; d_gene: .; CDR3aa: CASSFSGGNTEAFF; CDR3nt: TGTGCCAGCAGCTTCTCCGGGGGGAACACTGAAGCTTTCTTT
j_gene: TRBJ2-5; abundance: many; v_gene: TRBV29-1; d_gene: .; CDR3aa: CSVRGGETQYF; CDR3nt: TGCAGCGTGCGAGGGGGGGAGACCCAGTACTTC
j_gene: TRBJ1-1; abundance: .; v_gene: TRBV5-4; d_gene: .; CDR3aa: CASRRVGITEAFF; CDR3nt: TGTGCCAGCAGGAGAGTCGGAATCACTGAAGCTTTCTTT
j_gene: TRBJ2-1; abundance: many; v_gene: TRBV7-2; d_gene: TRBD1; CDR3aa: CASSSKGEGQGIDEQFF; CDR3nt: TGTGCCAGCAGCTCAAAGGGGGAGGGACAGGGAATCGATGAGCAGTTCTTC
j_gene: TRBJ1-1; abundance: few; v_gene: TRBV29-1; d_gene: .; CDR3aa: CSVVEVLGTEAFF; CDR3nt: TGCAGCGTCGTCGAAGTACTTGGCACTGAAGCTTTCTTT
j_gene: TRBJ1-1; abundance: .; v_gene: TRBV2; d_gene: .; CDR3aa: CANRRRGENTEAFF; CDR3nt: TGTGCCAACAGGAGGCGGGGGGAGAACACTGAAGCTTTCTTT